Listed below are T cell receptor beta chains from one sample, sequenced in a study of T cells in Graves' hyperthyroidism and ophthalmopathy. Via MiXCR, TCRdb re-called the multiplex PCR reads, giving one row per CDR3 protein. The table includes approximately 520,000 distinct CDR3 sequences, around a quarter detected once. The sample comprised blood. Receptor source: a woman aged 30 to 39 with Graves' ophthalmopathy. Each CDR3 is given with its conserved first and last residue.

V gene | CDR3 protein
TRBV28 | CASSSMRTDKKPQHF
TRBV7-3 | CASSLPGGLAGGPSSYEQYF
TRBV28 | CASSRAGGGSYEQYF
TRBV19 | CASSIQGPNTETFF
TRBV2 | CASKGTVETQYF
TRBV10-3 | CASSESSGSGANVLTF
TRBV20-1 | CSASPGQGAHEQYF
TRBV11-1 | CASSSPDSPSSYEQYF
TRBV6-5 | CASRWGVGQPQHF
TRBV12-3/TRBV12-4 | CASTSHSGGETQYF
TRBV6-1 | CASSGGDRDHLGEQYF
TRBV12-5 | CASGLDINQPQHF
TRBV20-1 | CSFSERETQYF
TRBV13 | CASSRLAGDPETQYF
TRBV27 | CASSLGGGLAEETQYF
TRBV6-2/TRBV6-3 | CASSYRTGTGDEIQHF
TRBV6-1 | CASSEGTGELFF
TRBV5-1 | CASSRVPGKNTEAFF
TRBV6-1 | CASRPRGGQETQYF
TRBV6-2/TRBV6-3 | CASRDGTVNRPQHF
TRBV10-3 | CALGPPYEQYF
TRBV28 | CASSFWGRSTEAFF
TRBV20-1 | CSDGNTEAFF
TRBV12-5 | CVSSLGTPNQPQHF
TRBV6-5 | CASTVLAGPEEQYF
TRBV28 | CASSPTTSGNTEAFF
TRBV28 | CASSEGTSPIMSEQYF
TRBV4-2 | CASSQDLSGGGYEQYF
TRBV27 | CASSLGGLYGYTF